This T cell receptor beta chain was identified during a study of cytomegalovirus exposure and HLA in healthy donors. Findings of the study overall: According to an earlier analysis, most TCR beta V segments yielded productive rearrangements about 87% or about 30% of the time.

PCR was performed using 60 Vbeta and 13 Jbeta primers. Source study methods: In a later analysis, the count reached about 82 million unique TCR beta chains, with 9 million to 11 million shared. Here immunoSEQ multiplex PCR was the method, and the copy in TCRdb shows in-frame clones only, minus some. V and J calls and clone size are as listed in that table; D and trimming were resolved from the DNA. The sample contains 100,000 or so clones, roughly 80% of which appear only once. The CDR3 runs 14 residues. Germline-derived CDR1 and CDR2 are SNHLY and FYNNEI. Trimming stripped 6 bases from V and 8 bases from J, with 19 bases between. As for the donors, each was a healthy bone marrow donor. Donors likely had unrecorded immune exposures despite being nominally healthy when sampled. As regards this clone: Its antigen remains unidentified.

This TCR was recovered from a man aged 30 to 39 in good health and CMV-seropositive. The chain uses TRBV2 and TRBJ1-2; tentative D call: TRBD1 (5 bases). Input material: PBMCs. This CDR3 reads CASSRTTGRRGYTF. The CDR3 DNA is TGTGCCAGCAGCCGAACAACAGGTCGCCGGGGCTACACCTTC.